The entry that follows covers one TCR beta chain sequence. J gave up 4 bases and V 11 bases, and 4 bases lay outside the gene matches. Germline V lookup: CDR1 MGHDK, CDR2 SYGVNS. The CDR3 sequence is 12 residues long. This sample is drawn from a study of cytomegalovirus exposure and HLA in healthy donors. PCR involved 60 Vbeta and 13 Jbeta primers. The protocol was immunoSEQ multiplex PCR, while the TCRdb copy is restricted to in-frame clones and leaves out a portion. The sample holds a few hundred thousand clones, around 90% seen once. The sample was PBMCs. The J gene is TRBJ1-2, the V gene TRBV25-1, with TRBD1 matching over 10 bases. This receptor was taken from a girl aged 2 to 10 in good health and CMV-seronegative. CDR3 protein: CADRGLLYGYTF. The CDR3 DNA reads TGTGCCGACAGGGGGCTTCTCTATGGCTACACCTTC.